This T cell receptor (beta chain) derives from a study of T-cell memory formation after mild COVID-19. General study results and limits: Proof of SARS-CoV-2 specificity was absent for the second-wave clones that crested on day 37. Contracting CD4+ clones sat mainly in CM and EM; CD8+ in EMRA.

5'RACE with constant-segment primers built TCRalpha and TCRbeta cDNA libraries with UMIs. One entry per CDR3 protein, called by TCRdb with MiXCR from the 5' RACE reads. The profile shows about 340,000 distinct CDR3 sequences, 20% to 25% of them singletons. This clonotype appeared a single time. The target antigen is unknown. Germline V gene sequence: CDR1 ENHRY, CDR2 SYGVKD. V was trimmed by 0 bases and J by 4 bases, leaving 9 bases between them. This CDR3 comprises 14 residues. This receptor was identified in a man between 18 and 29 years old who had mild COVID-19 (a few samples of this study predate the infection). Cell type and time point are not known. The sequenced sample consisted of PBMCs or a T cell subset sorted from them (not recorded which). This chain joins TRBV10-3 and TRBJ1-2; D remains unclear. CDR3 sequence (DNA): TGTGCCATCAGTGAGTCCAGGTTAAGCTATGGCTACACCTTC. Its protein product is CAISESRLSYGYTF.